This is a list of T cell receptor beta chains from one sample in a study of cytomegalovirus exposure and HLA in healthy donors. Method: immunoSEQ multiplex PCR; TCRdb's copy keeps in-frame clones and lacks some. The sample has about 95,000 clones; about four fifths are singletons. Sequencing was done on a sample of PBMCs. These receptor sequences come from a middle-aged woman in good health and CMV-seronegative. The CDR3 runs from the conserved cysteine through the conserved F or W. The D gene is left open where the match is weak. Size is stated for part of the rows, as once, few or many counts, or as a class when the clone is expanded.

v_gene	abundance	d_gene	j_gene	CDR3aa	CDR3nt
TRBV18	.	.	TRBJ2-7	CASSQSRDYEQYF	TGTGCCAGCTCACAATCCAGGGACTACGAGCAGTACTTC
TRBV7-6	once	.	TRBJ2-7	CASSLAHTYEQYF	TGTGCCAGCAGCTTAGCACACACCTACGAGCAGTACTTC
TRBV28	.	.	TRBJ1-4	CASSLYGWGDEKLFF	TGTGCCAGCAGTTTATACGGGTGGGGAGATGAAAAACTGTTTTTT
TRBV9	.	.	TRBJ1-4	CASSVDGSSTNEKLFF	TGTGCCAGCAGCGTAGATGGGAGCTCAACTAATGAAAAACTGTTTTTT
TRBV20-1	.	.	TRBJ1-2	CSARISAGYTF	TGCAGTGCTAGAATCAGTGCTGGCTACACCTTC
TRBV4-1	.	TRBD2	TRBJ2-2	CASSPAERGTGELFF	TGCGCCAGCAGCCCAGCAGAGCGGGGCACCGGGGAGCTGTTTTTT
TRBV7-2	.	TRBD1	TRBJ1-1	CASSRRQGIDEAFF	TGTGCCAGCAGCCGTCGACAGGGAATCGATGAAGCTTTCTTT
TRBV10-3	once	.	TRBJ2-5	CAISDHLQQETQYF	TGTGCCATCAGTGACCACCTGCAGCAAGAGACCCAGTACTTC
TRBV5-1	.	TRBD2	TRBJ2-5	CASRPNSGGSVGTQYF	TGCGCCAGCAGGCCTAATAGCGGGGGTTCCGTCGGGACCCAGTACTTC
TRBV7-9	few	.	TRBJ1-2	CASSLMAGENYGYTF	TGTGCCAGCAGCTTAATGGCAGGGGAAAACTATGGCTACACCTTC
TRBV30	few	.	TRBJ2-7	CAWSTGGEQYF	TGTGCCTGGAGTACCGGAGGCGAGCAGTACTTC
TRBV7-9	.	.	TRBJ1-2	CSSSFSDYGYTF	TGTTCCAGCAGCTTCTCGGACTATGGCTACACCTTC
TRBV15	.	TRBD1	TRBJ1-5	CATSRTDRGPQHF	TGTGCCACCAGCAGAACTGACAGGGGGCCCCAGCATTTT
TRBV5-1	once	.	TRBJ1-1	CASSSVGANTEAFF	TGCGCCAGCAGCTCAGTAGGGGCCAACACTGAAGCTTTCTTT
TRBV7-3	.	.	TRBJ1-6	CASSLPSRVDRSPLHF	TGTGCCAGCAGCTTACCGAGCAGGGTAGATCGGTCACCCCTCCACTTT
TRBV30	few	.	TRBJ2-7	CAWSEGQWNEQYF	TGTGCCTGGAGTGAAGGACAGTGGAACGAGCAGTACTTC
TRBV6-1	.	.	TRBJ1-1	CASIKGVGTEAFF	TGTGCCAGCATTAAAGGGGTGGGCACTGAAGCTTTTTTT
TRBV4-1	.	.	TRBJ1-6	CASRLRDNYNSPLHF	TGCGCCAGCCGCCTTCGGGACAACTATAATTCACCCCTCCACTTT
TRBV6-1	.	.	TRBJ1-2	CASSERDYGYTF	TGTGCCAGCAGCGAACGGGATTATGGCTACACCTTC
TRBV7-2	.	.	TRBJ2-7	CASSFYPQGYEQYF	TGTGCCAGCAGCTTCTACCCACAGGGTTACGAGCAGTACTTC
TRBV15	.	.	TRBJ2-4	CATSRDNPRNIQYF	TGTGCCACCAGCAGAGATAACCCCAGAAACATTCAGTACTTC
TRBV2	.	TRBD2	TRBJ2-1	CASRPLAVAAYNEQFF	TGTGCCAGCAGGCCACTAGCGGTGGCAGCCTACAATGAGCAGTTCTTC
TRBV7-2	.	.	TRBJ1-2	CASSSGQPRGYTF	TGTGCCAGCAGCTCCGGACAGCCTAGGGGCTACACCTTC